The 28 T cell receptor beta chains presented below share a single source sample, sequenced in a study of T-cell reconstitution after alpha-beta-depleted transplantation in children. It was with unique molecular identifiers that the TCRbeta library was prepared. TCRdb re-called the PCR reads through MiXCR, storing one row per CDR3 protein. The repertoire consists of some 590,000 distinct CDR3 sequences, with roughly a tenth occurring once and the leading ten covering roughly 3.9%. The material was PBMCs from the stem cell graft donor, obtained from the stem cell graft. These TCRs come from a human donor who donated a stem cell graft to a child with acute myeloid leukemia.

In this sample, this clonotype turned up a few times. This chain uses TRBV20-1 with TRBJ2-1; 9 bases align to TRBD2. V dropped 6 bases and J dropped 5; count of bases not matched to a gene: 11. Germline CDR1 is DFQATT and CDR2 is SNEGSKA (reference sequence). The CDR3 runs 15 residues. The CDR3 region is CSANEPSGIDNEQFF. DNA for the CDR3: TGCAGTGCCAACGAGCCTAGCGGGATAGACAATGAGCAGTTCTTC.

The chain combines TRBV6-5 with TRBJ2-1; D is perhaps TRBD1 or TRBD2 (5 bases each). V lost 0 bases to trimming and J lost 3 bases, with 12 bases between them. The CDR3 totals 16 residues. Germline CDR1 MNHEY, CDR2 SVGAGI. The CDR3 spells CASSYSGTLIYNEQFF. The DNA of the CDR3 is TGTGCCAGCAGTTACTCCGGGACCCTGATCTACAATGAGCAGTTCTTC.

The chain links TRBV30 to TRBJ1-2; perhaps TRBD1 as D (6 bases). Trimming took 2 bases from V and 7 from J, leaving 23 bases between them. This CDR3 has 16 amino acids. CDR1 and CDR2 (germline): GTSNPN, SVGIG (reference sequence). The CDR3 loop is CAWSPPGAAISSGYTF. For the CDR3, the DNA is TGTGCCTGGAGTCCCCCGGGGGCAGCAATCTCTTCTGGCTACACCTTC.

This clonotype has only a few counts. The chain employs TRBV20-1 and TRBJ2-1; D is unclear. Per the germline V gene, CDR1 is DFQATT and CDR2 is SNEGSKA (reference sequence). CDR3 length equals 14 residues. V was shortened by 5 bases and J by 8 bases, with 19 bases between the two germline ends. CDR3 DNA sequence: TGCAGTGCTCCGAAGAGTCTAACCATCCATGAGCAGTTCTTC. Residues: CSAPKSLTIHEQFF.

This clonotype has more than one count but fewer than ten. The chain links TRBV28 to TRBJ2-7, with a possible D match to TRBD2 (6 bases). The germline gives CDR1 MDHEN, CDR2 SYDVKM. CDR3 size: 19 residues. The V end was cut by 3 bases, the J end by 4 bases, with 28 bases between. As DNA, the CDR3 is TGTGCCAGCAGTTTCTCCTTCGTTAAGGAGGGAAGCCAAGAGTACGAGCAGTACTTC. Protein product: CASSFSFVKEGSQEYEQYF. The full variable domain, rest sourced from reference TRBV28 and TRBJ2-7, is DVKVTQSSRYLVKRTGEKVFLECVQDMDHENMFWYRQDPGLGLRLIYFSYDVKMKEKGDIPEGYSVSREKKERFSLILESASTNQTSMYLCASSFSFVKEGSQEYEQYFGPGTRLTVT.

This clonotype occurred a few times. The DNA of the CDR3 is TGTGCCAGCAGCTCAGGAGACCGAGACAAAGAGACCCAGTACTTC. Its translation is CASSSGDRDKETQYF. The V gene is TRBV11-3, the J gene TRBJ2-5; D remains unclear. The CDR3 spans 15 residues. V was clipped by 4 bases and J by 3 bases, with 15 bases between them. CDR1 and CDR2 from the germline V gene are SGHNT and YENEEA.

This clonotype was found many times. The V call is TRBV4-2, the J call TRBJ2-7, with 7 bases aligning to TRBD2. This CDR3 contains 17 residues. Trimming cost V 0 bases and J 0 bases; bases outside gene matches: 8. Per the germline V gene, CDR1 is LGHNA and CDR2 is YNFKEQ. DNA of the CDR3: TGTGCCAGCAGCCAAGAAAGCGGCGGGAGACTCTCCTACGAGCAGTACTTC. This codes for CASSQESGGRLSYEQYF.

This clonotype was found many times. The chain recombines TRBV30 with TRBJ1-1, with 7 bases matching TRBD1. This CDR3 contains 14 residues. The germline gives CDR1 GTSNPN, CDR2 SVGIG (reference sequence). The V and J ends lost 4 bases and 3 bases, in that order; junction bases with no gene match: 8. The CDR3 region is CAWTKGAWDTEAFF. Here the CDR3 DNA reads TGTGCCTGGACAAAGGGGGCATGGGACACTGAAGCTTTCTTT.

The chain links TRBV5-1 to TRBJ2-7, with D uncertain. The germline CDR1 and CDR2 sequences are SGHRS and YFSETQ. V was cut by 1 base and J by 7 bases, with 15 bases left in between. CDR3 length equals 14 residues. The chain's CDR3 is CASSLKGGVGEQYF. CDR3 bases: TGCGCCAGCAGCTTGAAAGGCGGTGTGGGAGAGCAGTACTTC.

Many counts were recorded for this clonotype. V is TRBV7-2 and J is TRBJ2-3; 9 positions match TRBD2. Looked up from germline, CDR1 is SGHTA and CDR2 is FQGNSA. V shed 4 bases, J shed 0 bases, and the junction held 11 bases outside the gene matches. CDR3 length: 18 amino acids. The CDR3 protein is CASSYRPAGGGSTDTQYF. In DNA, the CDR3 is TGTGCCAGCAGCTACCGGCCAGCGGGAGGAGGGAGCACAGATACGCAGTATTTT.

In its sample, this clonotype was seen a few times. The rearrangement uses TRBV20-1 and TRBJ1-3; D is uncertain. This CDR3 is 14 amino acids long. The germline V and J ends were trimmed by 6 bases and 8 bases, with 20 bases remaining between them. In germline, CDR1 is DFQATT, CDR2 SNEGSKA (reference sequence). The CDR3 DNA is TGCAGTGCCGAGAACGGACCTCTAGGCGACACCATATATTTT. This sequence encodes CSAENGPLGDTIYF.

This clonotype has only a few counts. V is TRBV28 and J is TRBJ2-1; maybe TRBD1 (7 bases). V lost 5 bases and J 7 bases, leaving 18 bases between the germline ends. CDR3 length equals 15 residues. Germline CDR1 is MDHEN and CDR2 is SYDVKM. The CDR3 nucleotides read TGTGCCAGCAGTGAAGGGGGCGCAGGGGGGAATGAGCAGTTCTTC. Translated, it gives CASSEGGAGGNEQFF.

In this sample, this clonotype turned up a few times. The chain combines TRBV6-1 with TRBJ2-7, with 8 bases matching TRBD1. V lost 6 bases, J lost 4 bases, and 8 bases stayed unmatched. From germline, CDR1 is MNHNS and CDR2 SASEGT. CDR3 size: 14 residues. CDR3 sequence: CASSLTGAGYEQYF. CDR3 in DNA: TGTGCCAGCAGCTTGACAGGGGCCGGATACGAGCAGTACTTC.

This chain uses TRBV10-3 with TRBJ2-2; TRBD2 matches 11 bases. Germline V gene sequence: CDR1 ENHRY, CDR2 SYGVKD. V lost 11 bases, J lost 6 bases, and 5 bases stayed unmatched. This CDR3 is built from 13 residues. The CDR3 nucleotides are TGTGCCTCGACTAGCGGGATACCCGGGGAGCTGTTTTTT. Translation gives CASTSGIPGELFF.

This clonotype was picked up a small number of times. This sequence joins TRBV29-1 and TRBJ2-3; D uncertain. There are 12 residues in the CDR3. Germline CDR1 SQVTM, CDR2 ANQGSEA. V gave up 7 bases and J gave up 0 bases, with 8 bases separating them. In DNA form, the CDR3 reads TGCAGCGCCGATCCTAGCACAGATACGCAGTATTTT. It is translated as CSADPSTDTQYF.

This clonotype was counted many times. The V gene is TRBV7-3, the J gene TRBJ2-1; 11 bases map to TRBD2. Per the germline V gene, CDR1 is SGHTA and CDR2 is FQGTGA. With 4 bases clipped from V and 3 bases from J, the junction kept 5 bases outside the gene matches. CDR3 length: 16 amino acids. CDR3 sequence: CASSYPGTSGYNEQFF. The CDR3 bases are TGTGCCAGCAGCTACCCCGGGACTAGCGGCTACAATGAGCAGTTCTTC.

The V and J genes are TRBV9 and TRBJ2-3; D unclear. V lost 3 bases and J 6 bases, leaving 8 bases between the germline ends. Germline CDR1 SGDLS, CDR2 YYNGEE. This CDR3 is 12 amino acids long. The CDR3 sequence is CASSGWSDTQYF. In DNA form, the CDR3 reads TGTGCCAGCAGCGGCTGGTCCGATACGCAGTATTTT.

The rearrangement uses TRBV7-2 and TRBJ1-2, with D unclear. CDR3 length: 13 amino acids. Trimming removed 1 base from V and 8 bases from J, with 11 bases in between. Germline CDR1 SGHTA, CDR2 FQGNSA. The CDR3 loop reads CASSLGSLGGYTF. CDR3 DNA sequence: TGTGCCAGCAGCTTAGGGTCCTTGGGGGGCTACACCTTC.

Ten or more counts support this clonotype. The chain joins TRBV2 to TRBJ2-3, with 8 bases fitting TRBD2. The germline V gene encodes CDR1 SNHLY and CDR2 FYNNEI. With 6 bases clipped from V and 3 bases from J, the junction kept 11 bases outside the gene matches. The CDR3 length is 16 residues. CDR3: CASSRGTSGLTDTQYF. The CDR3 nucleotides are TGTGCCAGCAGCCGTGGAACTAGCGGTCTGACAGATACGCAGTATTTT.

The rearrangement links TRBV18 to TRBJ2-3, with 10 bases lining up with TRBD2. The CDR3 consists of 16 residues. J was trimmed by 2 bases and V by 4 bases; bases with no gene match: 6. CDR1 is KGHSH, CDR2 LQKENI, per germline. As DNA, the CDR3 is TGTGCCAGCTCACTTCGGACTAGCGGTCCCACAGATACGCAGTATTTT. This encodes CASSLRTSGPTDTQYF. The variable domain in full, completed from reference TRBV18 and TRBJ2-3, reads NAGVMQNPRHLVRRRGQEARLRCSPMKGHSHVYWYRQLPEEGLKFMVYLQKENIIDESGMPKERFSAEFPKEGPSILRIQQVVRGDSAAYFCASSLRTSGPTDTQYFGPGTRLTVL.

There are many counts of this clonotype. This chain connects TRBV4-3 to TRBJ2-7; TRBD1 aligns across 10 bases. V gave up 8 bases and J gave up 4 bases; unmatched junction bases: 23. The CDR3 is 19 residues long. Germline-derived CDR1 and CDR2 are LGHNA and YSLEER. The CDR3 loop reads CASGPRQEWTGGYQYEQYF. The CDR3 DNA is TGCGCCAGCGGCCCCCGACAGGAGTGGACAGGGGGATACCAATACGAGCAGTACTTC.

This clonotype was seen only a few times. The rearrangement joins TRBV5-1 to TRBJ1-1; perhaps TRBD1 as D (5 bases). The V and J ends lost 4 bases and 13 bases respectively, with 23 bases between them. The CDR3 has 14 amino acids. CDR1 and CDR2 from the germline V gene are SGHRS and YFSETQ. The CDR3 DNA is TGCGCCAGCAGCCCCGGGACCGCCCCTGAGGGAGTTTTCTTT. As protein: CASSPGTAPEGVFF.

This clonotype was recorded many times. The J gene is TRBJ1-1, the V gene TRBV28; 7 bases fit TRBD1. The CDR3 contains 13 residues. Trimming removed 8 bases from V and 0 bases from J; junction bases left unmatched: 3. CDR1 and CDR2 from the germline V gene are MDHEN and SYDVKM. CDR3 in amino acids: CASPDRLNTEAFF. The CDR3 nucleotides are TGTGCCAGCCCGGACAGGCTGAACACTGAAGCTTTCTTT. Looking up the rest from reference TRBV28 and TRBJ1-1 gives the full variable domain: DVKVTQSSRYLVKRTGEKVFLECVQDMDHENMFWYRQDPGLGLRLIYFSYDVKMKEKGDIPEGYSVSREKKERFSLILESASTNQTSMYLCASPDRLNTEAFFGQGTRLTVV.

This chain joins TRBV4-3 and TRBJ2-1, with TRBD2 identical over 10 bases. The CDR3 has 17 amino acids. After removal of 1 base from V and 7 bases from J, the junction contained 10 bases not matched to a gene. Germline V gives CDR1 LGHNA, CDR2 YSLEER. The DNA of the CDR3 is TGCGCCAGCAGCCAAGGCCCTAGCGGGAGTTCAGGGAATGAGCAGTTCTTC. Protein product: CASSQGPSGSSGNEQFF.

This clonotype was seen more than once but under ten times. The chain employs TRBV29-1 and TRBJ1-2; 7 nucleotides line up with TRBD1. The V and J ends lost 2 bases and 5 bases, in that order; junction bases with no gene match: 20. Germline CDR1 SQVTM, CDR2 ANQGSEA. The CDR3 runs to 18 residues. The CDR3 nucleotides are TGCAGCGTTGAACACATCGCCCGTGGACAGGATCAGTGGTATGGCTACACCTTC. Its translation: CSVEHIARGQDQWYGYTF. Full variable domain (outside the CDR3, taken from reference TRBV29-1 and TRBJ1-2): SAVISQKPSRDICQRGTSLTIQCQVDSQVTMMFWYRQQPGQSLTLIATANQGSEATYESGFVIDKFPISRPNLTFSTLTVSNMSPEDSSIYLCSVEHIARGQDQWYGYTFGSGTRLTVV.

Only a few counts were recorded for this clonotype. CDR3 sequence reads: CASSLSRTRIGYGYTF. The CDR3 region has the DNA TGTGCCAGCAGCTTAAGTAGAACGAGGATCGGCTATGGCTACACCTTC. This rearrangement joins TRBV7-2 to TRBJ1-2; D unclear. Looked up from germline, CDR1 is SGHTA and CDR2 is FQGNSA. V shed 2 bases and J shed 4 bases, with 17 bases lying between them. This CDR3 contains 16 residues.

V is TRBV20-1 and J is TRBJ1-2; 7 bases are a match to TRBD1. CDR1 and CDR2 from the germline V gene are DFQATT and SNEGSKA (reference sequence). The V segment lost 6 bases and the J segment 3 bases; nucleotides outside the gene matches: 13. The CDR3 consists of 15 residues. CDR3 DNA sequence: TGCAGTGCCCCAAGGGGGGACAGCATCCACTATGGCTACACCTTC. It codes for CSAPRGDSIHYGYTF.

The table lists this clonotype with a few counts. The chain employs TRBV11-2 and TRBJ1-5, with TRBD1 matching 8 bases. Per germline, CDR1 SGHAT and CDR2 FQNNGV. V was clipped by 0 bases and J by 6 bases; unmatched bases: 7. This CDR3 contains 16 residues. CDR3 loop: CASSLEGGQVRQPQHF. Here the CDR3 DNA reads TGTGCCAGCAGCTTAGAGGGGGGACAGGTGCGTCAGCCCCAGCATTTT.